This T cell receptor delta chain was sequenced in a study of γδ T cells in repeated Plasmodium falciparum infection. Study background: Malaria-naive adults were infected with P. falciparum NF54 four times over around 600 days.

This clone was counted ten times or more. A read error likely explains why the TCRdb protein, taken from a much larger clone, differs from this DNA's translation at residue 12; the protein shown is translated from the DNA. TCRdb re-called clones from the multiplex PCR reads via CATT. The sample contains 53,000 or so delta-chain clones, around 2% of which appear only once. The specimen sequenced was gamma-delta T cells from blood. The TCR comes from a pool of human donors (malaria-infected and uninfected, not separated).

CDR3 residues: CALGELLPARGGGGIRDTDKLIF. The CDR3 DNA sequence: TGTGCTCTTGGGGAATTGCTTCCCGCGCGAGGGGGAGGGGGGATACGCGACACCGATAAACTCATCTTT. This chain joins TRDV1 and TRDJ1, with 10 bases lining up with TRDD3. The CDR3 sequence is 23 residues long. After removal of 2 bases from V and 0 bases from J, the junction contained 24 bases not matched to a gene. Germline lookup yields CDR1 TSWWSYY and CDR2 QGS.